This TCR beta chain was observed in a study of TIL therapy for anti-PD-1-resistant metastatic lung cancer. In the study overall: Median tumor PD-L1 proportion score was about 5.9%. Half of patients were current or former smokers. Median tumor mutation burden was 1.5 mutations per megabase.

Documented time point: pre-treatment sample, taken before nivolumab and TIL therapy. In the case of this clone: Its specificity is not known.

General observations from the study: After infusion, TIL clonotypes partly replaced peripheral T cells and declined over months.

The CDR3 covers 15 residues. J was trimmed by 8 bases and V by 3 bases; bases with no gene match: 10. CDR1 SEHNR and CDR2 FQNEAQ come from the germline V gene (reference sequence). Sequencing used immunoSEQ v3. The method was immunoSEQ multiplex PCR; TCRdb's version includes in-frame clones alone and lacks a portion of them. The repertoire includes about 52,000 clones, around 80% of them detected once, and 4.8% sits in the top ten. The sequencing here drew on blood, taken at baseline. The genes are TRBV7-9 and TRBJ2-1; TRBD2 matches at 7 bases. The TCR was taken from a woman aged 30 to 85 with non-small cell lung cancer. In nucleotides, the CDR3 is TGTGCCAGCAGCTTCCTAGCGGCGCTAGGGGATGAGCAGTTCTTC. It is translated as CASSFLAALGDEQFF.